This entry lists 7 T cell receptor beta chains sequenced from one sample in a study of cytomegalovirus exposure and HLA in healthy donors. It was with 60 Vbeta and 13 Jbeta primers that the PCR ran. Assay: immunoSEQ multiplex PCR; the TCRdb copy retains only in-frame clones and omits some. The profile shows about 120,000 clones, around 74% of them singletons. Sequenced input: PBMCs. The receptors come from a man aged 25-45 years in good health and CMV-seropositive.

This chain connects TRBV7-6 to TRBJ2-2; 8 nucleotides agree with TRBD1. V lost 5 bases and J lost 0; bases outside the gene matches: 5. The germline V gene encodes CDR1 SGHVS and CDR2 FNYEAQ. The CDR3 length is 16 residues. The CDR3 loop is CASSLNRGANTGELFF. The DNA for the CDR3 is TGTGCCAGCAGCCTAAACAGGGGGGCGAACACCGGGGAGCTGTTTTTT. The whole variable domain, filled in from reference TRBV7-6 and TRBJ2-2, reads GAGVSQSPRYKVTKRGQDVALRCDPISGHVSLYWYRQALGQGPEFLTYFNYEAQQDKSGLPNDRFSAERPEGSISTLTIQRTEQRDSAMYRCASSLNRGANTGELFFGEGSRLTVL.

Details on this clone: This specimen includes other DNA sequences encoding the same CDR3. The V and J genes are TRBV30 and TRBJ2-5; the match to TRBD2 covers 8 bases. The trim removed 3 bases at V and 2 bases at J, leaving 2 bases unmatched. The V gene's germline CDR1 is GTSNPN and CDR2 SVGIG (reference sequence). The CDR3 loop spans 13 amino acids. DNA for the CDR3: TGTGCCTGGAGAGGCGGGGGGCAAGAGACCCAGTACTTC. Amino acid sequence: CAWRGGGQETQYF.

The rearrangement joins TRBV10-2 to TRBJ1-3, with TRBD1 matching 9 bases. CDR3 length: 14 amino acids. Germline assignment: CDR1 WSHSY and CDR2 SAAADI. V dropped 7 bases and J dropped 2; count of bases not matched to a gene: 3. This CDR3 is CASKTGGAGNTIYF. The CDR3 DNA reads TGCGCCAGCAAAACAGGGGGCGCTGGAAACACCATATATTTT.

This sequence joins TRBV6-5 and TRBJ1-2, with TRBD1 matching 10 bases. CDR3 length: 15 residues. The V segment lost 4 bases and the J segment 4 bases; nucleotides outside the gene matches: 6. Per the germline V gene, CDR1 is MNHEY and CDR2 is SVGAGI. The CDR3, as DNA: TGTGCCAGCAGTTCTGACAGGGGGCGCCGCTATGGCTACACCTTC. Residues: CASSSDRGRRYGYTF.

The chain carries TRBV15 and TRBJ1-6, with TRBD1 identical over 7 bases. Germline V gene sequence: CDR1 LNHNV, CDR2 YYDKDF (reference sequence). V gave up 3 bases and J gave up 5 bases; unmatched junction bases: 10. This CDR3 contains 17 residues. The CDR3 region has the DNA TGTGCCACCAGCAGTGATCGGGCAGGGGGTAATAATTCACCCCTCCACTTT. It encodes CATSSDRAGGNNSPLHF.

The chain recombines TRBV7-2 with TRBJ2-3; 9 bases fit TRBD2. Germline lookup yields CDR1 SGHTA and CDR2 FQGNSA. The V gene end was trimmed by 4 bases and the J gene end by 5 bases; junction bases not matched to a gene: 7. The CDR3 spans 15 residues. CDR3 region: CASSSLAGRGDTQYF. CDR3 DNA: TGTGCCAGCAGCTCGCTAGCGGGGAGAGGAGATACGCAGTATTTT. Full variable domain (outside the CDR3, taken from reference TRBV7-2 and TRBJ2-3): GAGVSQSPSNKVTEKGKDVELRCDPISGHTALYWYRQSLGQGLEFLIYFQGNSAPDKSGLPSDRFSAERTGGSVSTLTIQRTQQEDSAVYLCASSSLAGRGDTQYFGPGTRLTVL.

V gene TRBV4-3 combines with J gene TRBJ2-3; 7 bases map to TRBD1. Germline V CDR1 and CDR2: LGHNA, YSLEER. V lost 4 bases and J lost 4; bases outside the gene matches: 8. The CDR3 has 15 amino acids. CDR3 in DNA: TGCGCCAGCAGCCCCTCGGACAGGCGGCCAGATACGCAGTATTTT. Protein: CASSPSDRRPDTQYF.